This T cell receptor (beta chain) originates from a study of tumor and adjacent non-tumor tissue in lung cancer (dated by TCRdb to the late 2010s). Regarding the complete study: Of the cohort, 11 to 12 patients had adenocarcinoma, 2 had squamous cell carcinoma and 1 had small cell lung cancer. Around 31 paired specimens, one tumor and one normal lung sample per patient, were profiled by TCRbeta CDR3 sequencing. Bulk TCRbeta repertoires were compared between lung tumor tissue and matched distant non-tumor lung tissue obtained from over 13 lung cancer patients. Sequencing generated a total of more than 100 million productive TCRbeta reads, averaging around 4.2 million reads per sample. Among the 15 or so patients, ages ranged from roughly 31 to 80 years, about 10 were men and 5 were women, and disease was TNM stage I to III.

The receptor library was made with multiplex PCR. Sequencing instrument: Illumina HiSeq 2500. Following protocols modified from ARM-PCR, the researchers constructed TCRbeta libraries through three rounds of nested PCR with primers (Table S4). PCR products of 200-500 bp were gel-excised and purified with the QIAquick gel extraction kit before sequencing. The authors' pipeline ran thus. Reads were cleaned using Trimmomatic, were merged into complete CDR3 sequences using FLASH, and were assigned to V(D)J germline segments using MiTCR. VDJtools was used to compute clonal diversity as the inverse Simpson's index. In-frame sequences without a premature stop codon were defined as productive reads. The public sequencing data were trimmed at Q25 with fastp and processed into clonotypes with MiXCR by TCRdb, which kept only in-frame beta chains. Each entry is one CDR3 protein sequence, shown with its most common DNA and genes. The V and J calls come from TCRdb's annotation, not from the publication. The sample table contains around 74,000 distinct CDR3 sequences; only one count was recorded for 55% to 70% of them. The ten largest clones take up 28% of the sample.

Points on this clonotype: This receptor's antigen is unknown. No per-base quality is available; no much larger clone lies one base away.

The CDR3 sequence holds 16 residues, the cysteine and phenylalanine included. The entry retains the CDR3 DNA only, 48 bases that are in frame from base 1. The CDR1 and CDR2 encoded by the germline V gene are SGHRS and YFSETQ. The junction shows trimming of 4 bases on V and 7 bases on J, plus 23 bases between the germline ends. RNA was extracted from bulk unsorted tissue and checked for quality with a NanoDrop ND-1000 and an Agilent 2100. The normal lung samples consisted of distant non-tumor tissue collected more than 3 cm from the tumor edge. All donors had newly diagnosed lung cancer, had not received prior chemotherapy, and were admitted for thoracic surgery in China between August and November 2014. Patients with previous radiotherapy or chemotherapy, or with another concurrent cancer, were excluded from the study. Pieces of surgical tissue measuring about 1-2.1 cm3 were kept in RNAlater solution and held at -80 degrees C until needed.

General study outcomes and caveats: Tumor tissue showed significantly higher TCR diversity (inverse Simpson) than normal lung tissue, at roughly 390 vs 170 (P = 0.0075, Mann-Whitney U test). The cohort had only about 14 patients, and the authors noted that larger samples and more detailed clinical data are needed. The top 100 clones accounted for a significantly larger cumulative portion of the repertoire in normal lung than in tumor tissue. The methods do not name the sequencing platform or mention unique molecular identifiers. Because peripheral blood was not sequenced, the blood TCRbeta repertoires of the lung cancer patients in the study went unexamined. TCR diversity was significantly higher in younger patients, and greater tumor TCR diversity was associated with shorter overall survival and shorter disease-free survival.

The clonotype comes from a woman aged 45-65 years with non-small cell lung cancer. The chain was built from TRBV5-1 and TRBJ1-1; TRBD1 is a possible D gene, resting on 6 matching bases. The sequenced material came from distant non-tumor lung tissue. The DNA is as follows: TGCGCCAGCAGCACAGGGACCACCCTATTTGAGGGTGAAGCTTTCTTT. This yields the protein CASSTGTTLFEGEAFF.